This T cell receptor (beta chain) was sequenced for a study of blood T cell repertoires in COVID-19. This CDR3 comprises 15 residues. Trimming removed 5 bases from V and 1 base from J; junction bases left unmatched: 7. Germline assignment: CDR1 SGHNT and CDR2 YYREEE (reference sequence). Under the authors' procedure: Amplification from reference gene primers served as the basis for estimated nucleated cell counts. TCRdb's table, derived via immunoSEQ multiplex PCR, lists solely in-frame clones and lacks some. V, J and clone size are those of that table, while D and trimming were read from the DNA. The sample gives 270,000 or so clones, roughly 89% of which show up once; around 2.3% is in the top ten. It was during active infection that Seattle patients were enrolled and then longitudinally followed.

The rearrangement joins TRBV5-4 to TRBJ2-7; 9 bases align to TRBD1. Sequencing used peripheral blood. The source of this sequence is an older woman with COVID-19, enrolled during active disease. The CDR3 DNA follows: TGTGCCAGCAGGGCCGGGACAGGGAGTTCCTACGAGCAGTACTTC. Translated, it gives CASRAGTGSSYEQYF.